The sequence of this T cell receptor beta chain was determined in a study of blood T cell repertoires in COVID-19. Study summary: Sites across the United States, Italy and Spain contributed samples from acute and convalescent COVID-19.

TCRdb's copy holds only in-frame clones and misses some; the assay was immunoSEQ multiplex PCR. The repertoire holds under 300,000 clones, with roughly 84% as singletons. The CDR3 totals 15 residues. Trimming took 6 bases from V and 4 from J; bases not matched to a gene: 7. Germline CDR1 reads LGHDT; CDR2 reads YNNKEL (reference sequence). Sample: peripheral blood. The chain recombines TRBV3-1 (or the pseudogene TRBV3-2) with TRBJ1-1; 11 bases are shared with TRBD1. This TCR was recovered from a woman between 35 and 50 years old who had recovered from COVID-19. Here the CDR3 DNA reads TGTGCCAGCAGAAGCCGGGACAGGGGGGTCACTGAAGCTTTCTTT. This encodes CASRSRDRGVTEAFF.